This entry lists 6 T cell receptor beta chains sequenced from one sample in a study of blood T cell repertoires in COVID-19. Here immunoSEQ multiplex PCR was the method, and the copy in TCRdb shows in-frame clones only, minus some. Of about 280,000 clones in the sample, 88% were seen once. The specimen was peripheral blood. Receptor source: a woman in her twenties or thirties with COVID-19, enrolled during active disease.

This clone was observed once. This chain links TRBV5-6 with TRBJ1-3, with TRBD1 matching 7 bases. Trimming took 2 bases from V and 3 from J; bases not matched to a gene: 8. The CDR3 length is 16 residues. Per the germline V gene, CDR1 is SGHDT and CDR2 is YYEEEE. The CDR3 DNA reads TGTGCCAGCAGCTTTGGGACAGTCCGCTATGGAAACACCATATATTTT. This gives the protein CASSFGTVRYGNTIYF.

V is TRBV7-3 and J is TRBJ2-7, with a tentative D call TRBD1 (5 bases). Trimming shortened V by 4 bases and J by 2 bases, and 12 bases separated the two germline ends. Germline-derived CDR1 and CDR2 are SGHTA and FQGTGA. This CDR3 is 14 amino acids long. CDR3 amino acids: CASSSDIAPYEQYF. CDR3 nucleotide sequence: TGTGCCAGCAGCTCGGACATTGCTCCCTACGAGCAGTACTTC.

The chain has TRBV7-2 and TRBJ1-2, with 9 bases fitting TRBD1. The CDR3 totals 15 residues. V dropped 6 bases and J dropped 6; count of bases not matched to a gene: 11. Germline values: CDR1 SGHTA, CDR2 FQGNSA. CDR3 nucleotide sequence: TGTGCCAGCAGAGGGACAGGGTATAGGTTCAATGGCTACACCTTC. Amino acids: CASRGTGYRFNGYTF.

The rearrangement uses TRBV5-5 and TRBJ2-7; the match to TRBD1 covers 10 bases. From germline, CDR1 is SGHKS and CDR2 YYEKEE (reference sequence). The CDR3 loop spans 15 amino acids. The V and J ends lost 4 bases and 4 bases, in that order; junction bases with no gene match: 8. CDR3 coding DNA: TGTGCCAGCAGCCCGCGGACAGGGGGGGCTTACGAGCAGTACTTC. It is translated as CASSPRTGGAYEQYF.

This clone appeared a few times. J is TRBJ1-1 and V is TRBV20-1; D gene ambiguous. V lost 5 bases and J lost 1, with 5 bases in between. Germline V gives CDR1 DFQATT, CDR2 SNEGSKA (reference sequence). The length of the CDR3 is 11 residues. In DNA form, the CDR3 reads TGCAGTGCTTACGGGAACACTGAAGCTTTCTTT. Translation: CSAYGNTEAFF.

J is TRBJ1-1 and V is TRBV5-1; weak D call: TRBD1 (6 bases). V dropped 4 bases and J dropped 1 base, with 11 bases sitting between them. The CDR3 extends over 14 amino acids. The germline gives CDR1 SGHRS, CDR2 YFSETQ. CDR3 protein: CASSQSGQNTEAFF. The DNA of the CDR3 is TGCGCCAGCAGCCAATCGGGACAGAACACTGAAGCTTTCTTT. The full variable domain, with the rest looked up from reference TRBV5-1 and TRBJ1-1, is KAGVTQTPRYLIKTRGQQVTLSCSPISGHRSVSWYQQTPGQGLQFLFEYFSETQRNKGNFPGRFSGRQFSNSRSEMNVSTLELGDSALYLCASSQSGQNTEAFFGQGTRLTVV.